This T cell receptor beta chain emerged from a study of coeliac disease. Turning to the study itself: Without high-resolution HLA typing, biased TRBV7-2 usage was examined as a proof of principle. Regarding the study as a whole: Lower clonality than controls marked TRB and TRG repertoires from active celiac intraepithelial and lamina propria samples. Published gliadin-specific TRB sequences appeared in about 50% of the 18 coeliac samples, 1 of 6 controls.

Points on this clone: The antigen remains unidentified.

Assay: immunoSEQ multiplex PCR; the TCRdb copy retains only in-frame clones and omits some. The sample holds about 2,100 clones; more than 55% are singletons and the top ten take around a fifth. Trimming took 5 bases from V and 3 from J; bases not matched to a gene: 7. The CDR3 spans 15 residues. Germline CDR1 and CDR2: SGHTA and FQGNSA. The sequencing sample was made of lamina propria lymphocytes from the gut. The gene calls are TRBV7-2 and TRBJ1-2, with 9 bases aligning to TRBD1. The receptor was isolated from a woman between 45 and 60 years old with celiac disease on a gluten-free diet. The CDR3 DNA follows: TGTGCCAGCAGCCCCGGGACAGGGTATGACTATGGCTACACCTTC. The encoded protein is CASSPGTGYDYGYTF.